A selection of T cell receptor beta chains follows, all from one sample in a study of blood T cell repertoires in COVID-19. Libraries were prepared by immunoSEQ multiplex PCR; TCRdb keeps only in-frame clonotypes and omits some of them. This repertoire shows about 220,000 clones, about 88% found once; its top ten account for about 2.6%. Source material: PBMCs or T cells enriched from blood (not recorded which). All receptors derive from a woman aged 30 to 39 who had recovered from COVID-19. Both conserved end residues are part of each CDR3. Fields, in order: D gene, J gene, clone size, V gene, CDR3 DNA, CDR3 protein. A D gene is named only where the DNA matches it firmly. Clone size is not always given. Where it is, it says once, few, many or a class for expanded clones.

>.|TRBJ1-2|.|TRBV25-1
TGTGCCAGCAGTCGCCGGGAAGGTTATGGCTACACCTTC
CASSRREGYGYTF
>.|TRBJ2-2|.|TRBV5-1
TGCGCCAGCAGCTTGGAGTCTAGCTTGTCCGGGGAGCTGTTTTTT
CASSLESSLSGELFF
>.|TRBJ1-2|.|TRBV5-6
TGTGCCAGCAGTCCCACAGGGACCTATGGCTACACCTTC
CASSPTGTYGYTF
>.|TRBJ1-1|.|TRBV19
TGTGCCAGTGGACTGGGGGCCACTGAAGCTTTCTTT
CASGLGATEAFF
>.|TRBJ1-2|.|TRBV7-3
TGTGCCAGCAGCTTGGGTTCCGGGGTGGCGGCTGGCTACACCTTC
CASSLGSGVAAGYTF
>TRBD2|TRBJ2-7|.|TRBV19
TGTGCCAGTAGGGTGACTAGCGGGGGGGCCTACGAGCAGTACTTC
CASRVTSGGAYEQYF
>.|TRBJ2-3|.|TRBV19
TGTGCCAGTACTTATCAGGGAACTTCAGATACGCAGTATTTT
CASTYQGTSDTQYF
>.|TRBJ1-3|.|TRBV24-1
TGTGCCACCAGTGTCGTCGGAGCCTTACCCTCTGGAAACACCATATATTTT
CATSVVGALPSGNTIYF
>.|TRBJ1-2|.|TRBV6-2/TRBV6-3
TGTGCCAGCAGTTACAGCCTCAACTATGGCTACACCTTC
CASSYSLNYGYTF
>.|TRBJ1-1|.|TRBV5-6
TGTGCCAGCAGAAGGGGTATGAACACTGAAGCTTTCTTT
CASRRGMNTEAFF
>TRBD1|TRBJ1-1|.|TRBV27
TGTGCCAGCAGTTTCGACAGGGAGGCTGAAGCTTTCTTT
CASSFDREAEAFF
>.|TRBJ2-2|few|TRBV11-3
TGTGCCAGCAGCTTAAATAACAGGGTTACCGGGGAGCTGTTTTTT
CASSLNNRVTGELFF
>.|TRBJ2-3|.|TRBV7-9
TGTGCCAGCAGCTTAGATGGGCAGATCACAGATACGCAGTATTTT
CASSLDGQITDTQYF
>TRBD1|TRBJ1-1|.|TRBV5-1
TGCGCCAGCAGCTGGGACAGGGGGAACACTGAAGCTTTCTTT
CASSWDRGNTEAFF
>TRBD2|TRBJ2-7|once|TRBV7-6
TGTGCCAGCAGCTCCACCAGCAGCGGGGGCTCCTACGAGCAGTACTTC
CASSSTSSGGSYEQYF
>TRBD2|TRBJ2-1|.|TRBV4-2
TGTGCCAGCAGCCAAGAAACTAGCGGGGGGGCCGGGGCCAATGAGCAGTTCTTC
CASSQETSGGAGANEQFF
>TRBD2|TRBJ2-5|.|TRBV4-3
TGCGCCAGCAGCCAAATGGCTAGCGGGGGACAAGAGACCCAGTACTTC
CASSQMASGGQETQYF
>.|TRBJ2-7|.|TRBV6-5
TGTGCCAGCAGATGGGCAGGCAGCTCCTACGAGCAGTACTTC
CASRWAGSSYEQYF
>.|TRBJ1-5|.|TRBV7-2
TGTGCCAGCAGCTTAGGCGGGGAGGGGGGAGCCCAGCATTTT
CASSLGGEGGAQHF
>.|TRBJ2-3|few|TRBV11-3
TGTGCCAGCAGCTTAGATTATTTGGATACGCAGTATTTT
CASSLDYLDTQYF
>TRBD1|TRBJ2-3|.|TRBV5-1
TGCGCCAGCAGCTGGCGAAACGGGACAGGAAACACAGATACGCAGTATTTT
CASSWRNGTGNTDTQYF
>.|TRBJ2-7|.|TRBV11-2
TGTGCCAGCAGCTTAGATAGGGCGGGGAACGAGCAGTACTTC
CASSLDRAGNEQYF
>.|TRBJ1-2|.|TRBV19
TGTGCCAGTAGTATGGCAGGGTCAACGGTCTATGGCTACACCTTC
CASSMAGSTVYGYTF
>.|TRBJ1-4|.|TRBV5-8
TGTGCCATCACCAATAAGGTCACAGCACGGGAAAAACTGTTTTTT
CAITNKVTAREKLFF
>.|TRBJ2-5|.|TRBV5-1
TGCGCCAGCAGCTGGAACACCAGGGAAGAGACCCAGTACTTC
CASSWNTREETQYF
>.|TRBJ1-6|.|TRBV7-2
TGTGCCAGCGGCCACCCAGGGTATTCACCCCTCCACTTT
CASGHPGYSPLHF
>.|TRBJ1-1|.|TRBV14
TGTGCCAGCAAACGGTTACTGAACACTGAAGCTTTCTTT
CASKRLLNTEAFF
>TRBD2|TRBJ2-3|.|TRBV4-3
TGCGCCAGCAGCCAAGCTCGGGGACTAGCGGGGGGGCAAGATACGCAGTATTTT
CASSQARGLAGGQDTQYF
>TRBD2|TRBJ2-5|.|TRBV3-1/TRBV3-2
TGTGCCAGCAGCCAAGATGTCCCTAGCGGGGGACAAGAGACCCAGTACTTC
CASSQDVPSGGQETQYF
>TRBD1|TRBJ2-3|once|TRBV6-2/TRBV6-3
TGTGCCAGCAGTTACCCAGGGGGAGCGCCCGATACGCAGTATTTT
CASSYPGGAPDTQYF
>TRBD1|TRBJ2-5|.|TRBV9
TGTGCCAGCAGCGTAGAGGGACAGACGTATGAGACCCAGTACTTC
CASSVEGQTYETQYF
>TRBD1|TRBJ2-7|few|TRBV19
TGTGCCAGTAGTCCGGGGACAGGTTCCTACGAGCAGTACTTC
CASSPGTGSYEQYF
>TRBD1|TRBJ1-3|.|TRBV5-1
TGCGCCAGCAGCCTGGGGACAGCTGGAAACACCATATATTTT
CASSLGTAGNTIYF
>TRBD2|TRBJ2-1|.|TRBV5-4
TGTGCCAGCAGCTCCTGGAGCGGGGGGGCCTTGAATGAGCAGTTCTTC
CASSSWSGGALNEQFF
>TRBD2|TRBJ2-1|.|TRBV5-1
TGCGCCAGCAGCTATGGATGGACTAGCGGGGGGCCGAGCTCCTACAATGAGCAGTTCTTC
CASSYGWTSGGPSSYNEQFF
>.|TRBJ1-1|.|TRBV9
TGTGCCAGCAGCGTACAGGGAGGTGTTGAAGCTTTCTTT
CASSVQGGVEAFF
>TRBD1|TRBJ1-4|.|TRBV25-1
TGTGCCAGCAGTGGCCCCGGACAGGAAGGTGAAAAACTGTTTTTT
CASSGPGQEGEKLFF
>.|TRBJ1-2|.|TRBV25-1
TGTGCCAGCAGTGATTCGACAGAAAACTATGGCTACACCTTC
CASSDSTENYGYTF
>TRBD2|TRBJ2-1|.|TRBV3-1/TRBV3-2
TGTGCCAGCAGCCCACTAGCGGGGGGGCCTGTTGAGCAGTTCTTC
CASSPLAGGPVEQFF
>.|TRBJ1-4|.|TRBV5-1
TGCGCCAGCAGCTTCGTTGGGAGGCGGGATGAAAAACTGTTTTTT
CASSFVGRRDEKLFF
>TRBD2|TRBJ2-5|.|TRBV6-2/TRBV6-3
TGTGCCAGCAGTTACTCACTAGCGGGGGGAGAGACCCAGTACTTC
CASSYSLAGGETQYF
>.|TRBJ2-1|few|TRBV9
TGTGCCAGCAGCCGGGCCGGGGGCAATGAGCAGTTCTTC
CASSRAGGNEQFF
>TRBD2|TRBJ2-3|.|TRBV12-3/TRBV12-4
TGTGCCAGCAGCCCGACTAGCGGTGAACAGTATTTT
CASSPTSGEQYF
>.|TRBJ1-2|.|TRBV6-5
TGTGCCAGCAGTTCAGGGTTTCTGGCTAACTATGGCTACACCTTC
CASSSGFLANYGYTF